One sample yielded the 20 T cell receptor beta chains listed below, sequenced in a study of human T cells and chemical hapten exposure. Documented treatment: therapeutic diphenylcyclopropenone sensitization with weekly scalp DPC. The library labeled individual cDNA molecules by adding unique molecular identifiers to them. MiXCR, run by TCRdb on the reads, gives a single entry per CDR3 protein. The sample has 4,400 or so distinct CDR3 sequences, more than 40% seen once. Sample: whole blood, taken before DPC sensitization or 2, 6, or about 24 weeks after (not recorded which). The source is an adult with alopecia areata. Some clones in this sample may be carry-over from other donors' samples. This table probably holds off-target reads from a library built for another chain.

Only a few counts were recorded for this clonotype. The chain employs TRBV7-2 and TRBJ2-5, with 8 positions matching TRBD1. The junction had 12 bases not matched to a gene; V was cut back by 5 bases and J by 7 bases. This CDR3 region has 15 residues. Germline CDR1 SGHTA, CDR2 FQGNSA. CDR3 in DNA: TGTGCCAGCAGCGCCGGGACAGGTCGTCTAGGGACCCAGTACTTC. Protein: CASSAGTGRLGTQYF.

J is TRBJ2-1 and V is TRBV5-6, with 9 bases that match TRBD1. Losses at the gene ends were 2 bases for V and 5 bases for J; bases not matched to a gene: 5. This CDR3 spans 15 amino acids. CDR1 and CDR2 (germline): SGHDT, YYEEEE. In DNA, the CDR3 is TGTGCCAGCAGCTTCCGGGACAGGGTAGACAATGAGCAGTTCTTC. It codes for CASSFRDRVDNEQFF.

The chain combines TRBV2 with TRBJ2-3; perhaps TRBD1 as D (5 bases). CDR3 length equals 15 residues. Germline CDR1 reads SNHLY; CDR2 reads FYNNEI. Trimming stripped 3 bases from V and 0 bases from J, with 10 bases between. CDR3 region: CASSDRTKSTDTQYF. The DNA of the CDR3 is TGTGCCAGCAGTGACCGGACAAAGAGCACAGATACGCAGTATTTT.

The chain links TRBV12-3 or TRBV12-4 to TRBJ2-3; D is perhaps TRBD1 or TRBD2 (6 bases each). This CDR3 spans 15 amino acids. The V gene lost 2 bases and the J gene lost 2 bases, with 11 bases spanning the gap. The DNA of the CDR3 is TGTGCCAGCAGTTTACTAGGGGGGACCACAGATACGCAGTATTTT. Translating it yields CASSLLGGTTDTQYF.

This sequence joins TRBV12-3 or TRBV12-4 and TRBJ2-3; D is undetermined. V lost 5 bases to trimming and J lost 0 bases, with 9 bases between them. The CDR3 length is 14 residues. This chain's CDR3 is CASSPSVSTDTQYF. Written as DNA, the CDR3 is TGTGCCAGCAGTCCCTCGGTCAGCACAGATACGCAGTATTTT.

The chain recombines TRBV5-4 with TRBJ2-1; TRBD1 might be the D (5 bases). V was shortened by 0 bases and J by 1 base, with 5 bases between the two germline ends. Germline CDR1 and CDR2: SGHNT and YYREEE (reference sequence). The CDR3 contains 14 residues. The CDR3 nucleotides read TGTGCCAGCAGCTTGGAGGGGTCCTACAATGAGCAGTTCTTC. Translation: CASSLEGSYNEQFF.

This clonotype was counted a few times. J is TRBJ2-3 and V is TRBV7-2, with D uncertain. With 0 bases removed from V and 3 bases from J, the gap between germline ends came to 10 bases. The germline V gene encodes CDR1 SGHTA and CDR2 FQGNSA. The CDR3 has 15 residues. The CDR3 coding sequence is TGTGCCAGCAGCTTAGCGGGCCTAGATACAGATACGCAGTATTTT. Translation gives CASSLAGLDTDTQYF.

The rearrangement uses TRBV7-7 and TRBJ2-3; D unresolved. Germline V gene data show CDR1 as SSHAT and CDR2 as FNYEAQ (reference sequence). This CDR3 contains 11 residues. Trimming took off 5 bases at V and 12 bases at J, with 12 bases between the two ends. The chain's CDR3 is CASSDSIRQYF. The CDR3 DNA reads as TGTGCCAGCAGCGACTCAATTAGACAGTATTTT.

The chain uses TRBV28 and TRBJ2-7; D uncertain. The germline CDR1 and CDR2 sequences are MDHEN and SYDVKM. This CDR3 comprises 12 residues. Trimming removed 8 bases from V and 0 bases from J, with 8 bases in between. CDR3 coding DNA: TGTGCCAGCTGGGGTAGCTCCTACGAGCAGTACTTC. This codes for CASWGSSYEQYF.

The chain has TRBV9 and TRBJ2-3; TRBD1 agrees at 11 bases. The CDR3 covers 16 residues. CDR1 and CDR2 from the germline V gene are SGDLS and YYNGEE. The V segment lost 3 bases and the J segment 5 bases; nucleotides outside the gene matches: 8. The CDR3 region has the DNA TGTGCCAGCAGCGAGGGAGGACAGGGGGCGAAAGATACGCAGTATTTT. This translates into CASSEGGQGAKDTQYF.

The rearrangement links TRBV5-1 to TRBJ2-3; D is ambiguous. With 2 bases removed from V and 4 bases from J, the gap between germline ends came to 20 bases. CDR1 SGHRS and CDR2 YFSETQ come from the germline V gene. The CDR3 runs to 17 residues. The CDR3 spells CASSLASSPEWPDTQYF. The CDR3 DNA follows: TGCGCCAGCAGCTTAGCGTCTTCCCCTGAATGGCCAGATACGCAGTATTTT.

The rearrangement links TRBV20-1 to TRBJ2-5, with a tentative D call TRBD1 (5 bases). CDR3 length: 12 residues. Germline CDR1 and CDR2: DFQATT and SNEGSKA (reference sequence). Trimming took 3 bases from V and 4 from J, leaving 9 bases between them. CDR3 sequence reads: CSASVGVETQYF. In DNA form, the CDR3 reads TGCAGTGCTAGTGTAGGGGTAGAGACCCAGTACTTC.

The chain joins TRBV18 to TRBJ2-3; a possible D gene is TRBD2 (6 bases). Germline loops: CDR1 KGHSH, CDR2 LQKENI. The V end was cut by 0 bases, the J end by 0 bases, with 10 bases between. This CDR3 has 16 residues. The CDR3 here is CASSPPSGGSTDTQYF. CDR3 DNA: TGTGCCAGCTCACCACCGTCCGGGGGAAGCACAGATACGCAGTATTTT.

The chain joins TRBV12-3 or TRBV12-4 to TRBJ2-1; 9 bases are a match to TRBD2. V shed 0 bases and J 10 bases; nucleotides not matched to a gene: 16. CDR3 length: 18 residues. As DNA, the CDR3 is TGTGCCAGCAGTTTAGCGCTGGGGGCGGGAGGGCCGTCTGAGGAGCAGTTCTTC. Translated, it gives CASSLALGAGGPSEEQFF.

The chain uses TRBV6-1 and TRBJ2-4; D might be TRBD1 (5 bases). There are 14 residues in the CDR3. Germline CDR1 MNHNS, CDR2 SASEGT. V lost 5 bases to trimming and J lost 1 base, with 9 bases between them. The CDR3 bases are TGTGCCAGCAGTAGGGGAATGGCCAAAAACATTCAGTACTTC. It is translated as CASSRGMAKNIQYF.

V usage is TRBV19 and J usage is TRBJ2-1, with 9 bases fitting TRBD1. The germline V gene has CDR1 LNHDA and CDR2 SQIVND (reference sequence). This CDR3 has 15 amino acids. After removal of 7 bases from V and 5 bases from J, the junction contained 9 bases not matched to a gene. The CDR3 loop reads CASTSPDRGNNEQFF. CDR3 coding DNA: TGTGCCAGTACCTCCCCGGACAGGGGTAACAATGAGCAGTTCTTC.

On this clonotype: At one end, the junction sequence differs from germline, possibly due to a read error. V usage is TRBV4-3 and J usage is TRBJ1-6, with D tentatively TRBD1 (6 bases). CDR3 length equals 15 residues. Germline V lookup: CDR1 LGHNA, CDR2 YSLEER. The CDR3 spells CASSQDRGVGSPLHF. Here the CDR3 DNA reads TGCGCCAGCAGCCAAGACAGGGGTGTAGGTTCACCCCTTCACTTT.

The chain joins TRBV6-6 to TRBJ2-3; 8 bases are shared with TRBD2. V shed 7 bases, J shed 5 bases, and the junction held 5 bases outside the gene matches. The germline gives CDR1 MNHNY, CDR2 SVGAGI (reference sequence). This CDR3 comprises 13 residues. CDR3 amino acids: CASKAGDVDTQYF. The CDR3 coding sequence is TGTGCCAGCAAAGCGGGAGATGTAGATACGCAGTATTTT.

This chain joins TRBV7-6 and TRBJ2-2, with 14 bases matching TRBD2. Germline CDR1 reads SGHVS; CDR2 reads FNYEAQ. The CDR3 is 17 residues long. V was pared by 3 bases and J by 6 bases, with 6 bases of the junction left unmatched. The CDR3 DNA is TGTGCCAGCAGCTTCGGACTAGCGGGGGGTCAACCCGGGGAGCTGTTTTTT. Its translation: CASSFGLAGGQPGELFF.

The CDR3 here is CASSHSGDSYNEQFF. In nucleotides, the CDR3 is TGCGCCAGCAGCCACAGCGGGGACTCCTACAATGAGCAGTTCTTC. The V gene is TRBV5-1, the J gene TRBJ2-1; 7 bases align to TRBD2. Germline V lookup: CDR1 SGHRS, CDR2 YFSETQ. The CDR3 sequence is 15 residues long. Unmatched junction bases numbered 4, after V lost 4 bases and J lost 0 bases.